Each of the 18 T cell receptor beta chains below was sequenced from the same sample in a study of shared clonotypes between healthy human individuals. Repertoires were generated with immunoSEQ multiplex PCR, while TCRdb's copy carries only in-frame clones and drops some. The sample contains millions of clones, 93% of which appear only once. Positive CCR7 selection of CD45RO-negative cells yielded the naive CD8 cells, and terminally differentiated effector memory CD45RA+ cells were excluded. Sample: naive CD8+ T cells from PBMCs. These receptors came from a man younger than 30 in good health. Some clones in this sample may be carry-over from other donors' samples.

The chain joins TRBV4-1 to TRBJ1-1, with 12 bases matching TRBD1. This CDR3 has 17 residues. Germline V gene data show CDR1 as MGHRA and CDR2 as YSYEKL. V shed 3 bases, J shed 4 bases, and the junction held 9 bases outside the gene matches. The CDR3 bases are TGCGCCAGCAGCCAGGACCGGGACAGGGGGCAGGGCACTGAAGCTTTCTTT. This translates into CASSQDRDRGQGTEAFF.

This chain connects TRBV6-5 to TRBJ1-5; perhaps TRBD1 as D (5 bases). CDR1 and CDR2 (germline): MNHEY, SVGAGI. V gave up 1 base and J gave up 7 bases, with 5 bases separating them. The CDR3 is 12 residues long. The CDR3 is CASSYWGQPQHF. The CDR3 bases are TGTGCCAGCAGTTACTGGGGGCAGCCCCAGCATTTT.

CDR3 nucleotides: TGTGCCAGCAGCTTGTGGCAGGGGGCCGAGCAGTACTTC. This encodes CASSLWQGAEQYF. The chain links TRBV5-6 to TRBJ2-5; 8 bases align to TRBD1. The assigned J gene may be wrong: the sequence end matches TRBJ2-7 better. CDR1 SGHDT and CDR2 YYEEEE come from the germline V gene. The CDR3 is made up of 13 amino acids.

The chain carries TRBV28 and TRBJ2-1; 7 positions agree with TRBD2. The germline V gene encodes CDR1 MDHEN and CDR2 SYDVKM. The CDR3 loop spans 16 amino acids. Unmatched junction bases numbered 5, after V lost 1 base and J lost 2 bases. CDR3 DNA: TGTGCCAGCAGTTTATTGGTGCGGGGGACCTACAATGAGCAGTTCTTC. It yields the protein CASSLLVRGTYNEQFF.

Points on this clone: This specimen includes other DNA sequences encoding the same CDR3. The J gene is TRBJ2-1, the V gene TRBV9; no definite D call. Per germline, CDR1 SGDLS and CDR2 YYNGEE. Between the trimmed V and J ends, which lost 2 bases and 0 bases, there was a span of 6 bases. The CDR3 is 14 amino acids. CDR3 residues: CASSVSSSYNEQFF. The CDR3 bases are TGTGCCAGCAGCGTGAGCTCCTCCTACAATGAGCAGTTCTTC.

V is TRBV2 and J is TRBJ2-7; 11 nucleotides line up with TRBD2. Germline V gene sequence: CDR1 SNHLY, CDR2 FYNNEI. Unmatched junction bases numbered 4, after V lost 6 bases and J lost 3 bases. There are 14 residues in the CDR3. CDR3: CASRTGLAVYEQYF. The CDR3, as DNA: TGTGCCAGCAGGACGGGACTAGCGGTCTACGAGCAGTACTTC.

As DNA, the CDR3 is TGTGCCAGCAGTTCCATCTCAGATACGCAGTATTTT. This codes for CASSSISDTQYF. This sequence joins TRBV7-9 and TRBJ2-3; no firm D call. V lost 6 bases and J 4 bases, leaving 8 bases between the germline ends. This CDR3 has 12 amino acids. Germline CDR1 reads SEHNR; CDR2 reads FQNEAQ (reference sequence).

This clone was detected once. The gene calls are TRBV6-5 and TRBJ2-3; D uncertain. The CDR3 totals 11 residues. The V and J ends lost 10 bases and 6 bases respectively, with 11 bases between them. Per the germline V gene, CDR1 is MNHEY and CDR2 is SVGAGI. The CDR3 coding sequence is TGTGCCACCTTTTATAGTGATACGCAGTATTTT. It encodes CATFYSDTQYF.

The chain has TRBV5-1 and TRBJ1-1; D ambiguous. The V gene's germline CDR1 is SGHRS and CDR2 YFSETQ. This CDR3 is 13 amino acids long. Trimming took off 0 bases at V and 6 bases at J, with 9 bases between the two ends. CDR3 DNA: TGCGCCAGCAGCTTGGCTTCCGGCCCTGAAGCTTTCTTT. Its protein product is CASSLASGPEAFF.

The chain recombines TRBV4-2 with TRBJ1-1; D is perhaps TRBD1 (5 bases). The CDR3 loop spans 16 amino acids. The germline gives CDR1 LGHNA, CDR2 YNFKEQ. The germline V and J ends were trimmed by 0 bases and 1 base, with 12 bases remaining between them. The CDR3 here is CASSQDSGTWNTEAFF. The CDR3 nucleotides are TGTGCCAGCAGCCAAGATTCGGGGACGTGGAACACTGAAGCTTTCTTT.

The CDR3 region has the DNA TGTGCCAGCAACAGCCCCTATAGCACAGATACGCAGTATTTT. Residues: CASNSPYSTDTQYF. The V call is TRBV28, the J call TRBJ2-3, with D hard to call. Germline V gives CDR1 MDHEN, CDR2 SYDVKM. This CDR3 comprises 14 residues. Trimming removed 7 bases from V and 0 bases from J, with 11 bases in between.

The chain carries TRBV28 and TRBJ1-1; a weak D match, TRBD1 (5 bases). The V gene's germline CDR1 is MDHEN and CDR2 SYDVKM. This CDR3 has 15 residues. Trimming cost V 6 bases and J 1 base, with 15 bases left between them. DNA of the CDR3: TGTGCCAGCAGGCCCGCGACGGGACGGAACACTGAAGCTTTCTTT. This translates into CASRPATGRNTEAFF. The whole variable domain, filled in from reference TRBV28 and TRBJ1-1, reads DVKVTQSSRYLVKRTGEKVFLECVQDMDHENMFWYRQDPGLGLRLIYFSYDVKMKEKGDIPEGYSVSREKKERFSLILESASTNQTSMYLCASRPATGRNTEAFFGQGTRLTVV.

The rearrangement uses TRBV27 and TRBJ2-1, with 7 bases fitting TRBD2. V lost 8 bases, J lost 8 bases, and 6 bases stayed unmatched. Germline CDR1 is MNHEY and CDR2 is SMNVEV (reference sequence). The CDR3 is made up of 12 amino acids. The CDR3 loop reads CASGLEHDEQFF. CDR3 DNA sequence: TGTGCCAGCGGACTAGAACACGATGAGCAGTTCTTC.

The V and J genes are TRBV27 and TRBJ2-3, with D unresolved. V shed 6 bases and J shed 2 bases, with 12 bases lying between them. The CDR3 extends over 14 amino acids. CDR1 and CDR2 (germline): MNHEY, SMNVEV (reference sequence). The CDR3 protein is CASSSRFSTDTQYF. As DNA, the CDR3 is TGTGCCAGCAGCTCCCGATTCTCCACAGATACGCAGTATTTT.

This clone was seen more than once but under ten times. J is TRBJ1-1 and V is TRBV30, with D perhaps TRBD1 (5 bases). The CDR3 has 15 amino acids. The ends were cut back, 0 bases at V and 1 base at J, with 12 bases in the middle. The germline CDR1 and CDR2 sequences are GTSNPN and SVGIG (reference sequence). The CDR3 reads CAWSVPFQGNTEAFF. In nucleotides, the CDR3 is TGTGCCTGGAGTGTACCTTTCCAGGGGAACACTGAAGCTTTCTTT.

The CDR3 loop reads CASSLTSGFYNEQFF. The CDR3 nucleotides are TGTGCCAGCTCACTGACTAGCGGGTTCTACAATGAGCAGTTCTTC. This chain joins TRBV28 and TRBJ2-1; TRBD2 aligns across 10 bases. Germline V CDR1 and CDR2: MDHEN, SYDVKM. The J segment lost 3 bases and the V segment lost 8 bases, leaving 7 bases of the junction unmatched. The length of the CDR3 is 15 residues.

The rearrangement joins TRBV6-5 to TRBJ2-2; 9 nucleotides align to TRBD2. The CDR3 totals 16 residues. V lost 0 bases, J lost 7 bases, and 6 bases stayed unmatched. From germline, CDR1 is MNHEY and CDR2 SVGAGI. CDR3 protein: CASSYSTSGPIGELFF. The CDR3 DNA follows: TGTGCCAGCAGTTACTCGACTAGCGGCCCAATCGGGGAGCTGTTTTTT.

This chain uses TRBV5-1 with TRBJ2-1; no definite D call. Germline V gives CDR1 SGHRS, CDR2 YFSETQ. The CDR3 has 13 amino acids. With 0 bases removed from V and 10 bases from J, the gap between germline ends came to 11 bases. Written as DNA, the CDR3 is TGCGCCAGCAGCTTGGACATGCGGTACGAGCAGTTCTTC. Protein: CASSLDMRYEQFF.